Shown below are 27 T cell receptor beta chains from a single sample sequenced in a study of cytomegalovirus exposure and HLA in healthy donors. Both 60 Vbeta primers and 13 Jbeta primers went into the PCR. Only in-frame clones appear in the TCRdb table, and some are missing; sequencing was by immunoSEQ multiplex PCR. The sample records 200,000 to 250,000 clones, about 80% being singletons. Sequencing used PBMCs. These receptors all come from a man aged 18 to 29 in good health and CMV-seronegative.

The chain uses TRBV5-1 and TRBJ1-6; D uncertain. Trimming cost V 5 bases and J 7 bases, with 13 bases left between them. The germline V gene encodes CDR1 SGHRS and CDR2 YFSETQ. The CDR3 has 14 residues. CDR3 protein: CASRRSGGNSPLHF. CDR3 DNA sequence: TGCGCCAGCAGGCGAAGTGGAGGCAATTCACCCCTCCACTTT.

This rearrangement joins TRBV7-9 to TRBJ1-3; 9 bases fit TRBD1. The CDR3 has 15 residues. The germline V gene has CDR1 SEHNR and CDR2 FQNEAQ (reference sequence). V lost 1 base to trimming and J lost 8 bases; unmatched junction nucleotides: 6. CDR3 nucleotides: TGTGCCAGCAGCTTAGGAGTGACAGGGGGGGACACCATATATTTT. This translates into CASSLGVTGGDTIYF.

V gene TRBV5-4 combines with J gene TRBJ2-1; 12 bases agree with TRBD2. With V trimmed by 2 bases and J by 2 bases, 11 bases remained unmatched. This CDR3 contains 19 residues. The germline CDR1 and CDR2 sequences are SGHNT and YYREEE (reference sequence). In DNA form, the CDR3 reads TGTGCCAGCAGCTTTGGTGAACTAGCGGGAGGAAGAACCTACAATGAGCAGTTCTTC. Amino acid sequence: CASSFGELAGGRTYNEQFF.

The V call is TRBV18, the J call TRBJ1-1; D uncertain. Germline CDR1 KGHSH, CDR2 LQKENI. The CDR3 runs 14 residues. The V end lost 6 bases, the J end lost 0 bases, and 11 bases lay between the germline ends. In nucleotides, the CDR3 is TGTGCCAGCTCCGACGGGGTTTTGAACACTGAAGCTTTCTTT. Its protein product is CASSDGVLNTEAFF. Together with reference TRBV18 and TRBJ1-1, the CDR3 gives the full variable domain: NAGVMQNPRHLVRRRGQEARLRCSPMKGHSHVYWYRQLPEEGLKFMVYLQKENIIDESGMPKERFSAEFPKEGPSILRIQQVVRGDSAAYFCASSDGVLNTEAFFGQGTRLTVV.

This chain links TRBV2 with TRBJ2-6; TRBD1 is a possible D gene (6 bases). The germline V and J ends were trimmed by 6 bases and 2 bases, with 11 bases remaining between them. The germline gives CDR1 SNHLY, CDR2 FYNNEI. The CDR3 has 15 residues. CDR3 bases: TGTGCCAGCAGCCCCGGACAGACTGGGGCCAACGTCCTGACTTTC. Translation: CASSPGQTGANVLTF.

The chain is built from TRBV28 and TRBJ2-7, with D possibly being TRBD2 (6 bases). The CDR3 sequence is 14 residues long. The germline V gene has CDR1 MDHEN and CDR2 SYDVKM. V was cut by 2 bases and J by 7 bases, with 15 bases left in between. The chain's CDR3 is CASSLGGVIGEQYF. CDR3 DNA: TGTGCCAGCAGTTTAGGAGGGGTGATTGGGGAGCAGTACTTC.

V and J are TRBV6-1 and TRBJ2-5, with 11 bases identical to TRBD1. The CDR3 totals 16 residues. The V gene end was trimmed by 0 bases and the J gene end by 4 bases; junction bases not matched to a gene: 4. From germline, CDR1 is MNHNS and CDR2 SASEGT. The CDR3 bases are TGTGCCAGCAGTGAAGCCCGGACAGGGGGCGCAGAGACCCAGTACTTC. Protein product: CASSEARTGGAETQYF.

CDR3 region: CASSQFGTYGNTIYF. The CDR3 DNA reads as TGTGCCAGCAGCCAATTCGGGACTTATGGAAACACCATATATTTT. J is TRBJ1-3 and V is TRBV7-8; maybe TRBD1 (5 bases). Trimming left V 5 bases short and J 3 bases short, with 14 bases between. Germline-derived CDR1 and CDR2 are SGHVS and FQNEAQ. The CDR3 length is 15 residues.

In this sample, this clone turned up a few times. This chain uses TRBV28 with TRBJ1-1; TRBD1 matches 9 bases. The ends lost 3 bases at V and 2 bases at J; junction bases unmatched: 4. The CDR3 has 15 residues. CDR1 MDHEN and CDR2 SYDVKM come from the germline V gene. This CDR3 is CASSFQTGGNTEAFF. The CDR3 coding sequence is TGTGCCAGCAGTTTCCAAACAGGGGGCAACACTGAAGCTTTCTTT.

Only a few counts were recorded for this clone. The chain has TRBV5-6 and TRBJ1-6, with D possibly matching TRBD1 (5 bases). The V gene lost 0 bases and the J gene lost 12 bases, with 10 bases spanning the gap. The CDR3 extends over 13 amino acids. The germline V gene encodes CDR1 SGHDT and CDR2 YYEEEE. The CDR3 coding sequence is TGTGCCAGCAGCTTGGTTCGGGGGGAACCCCTCCACTTT. Residues: CASSLVRGEPLHF.

This chain uses TRBV5-1 with TRBJ1-1; 7 positions match TRBD1. V was pared by 2 bases and J by 1 base, with 11 bases of the junction left unmatched. Germline V gives CDR1 SGHRS, CDR2 YFSETQ. CDR3 length equals 17 residues. The CDR3 here is CASSFGRTGSTNTEAFF. The CDR3 region has the DNA TGCGCCAGCAGCTTCGGTCGGACAGGTAGTACGAACACTGAAGCTTTCTTT.

The V call is TRBV7-9, the J call TRBJ2-3; 7 bases map to TRBD1. V dropped 0 bases and J dropped 5; count of bases not matched to a gene: 2. CDR1 and CDR2 from the germline V gene are SEHNR and FQNEAQ (reference sequence). This CDR3 is built from 14 residues. The CDR3 DNA is TGTGCCAGCAGCTTAGCTACAGGGGTAGATACGCAGTATTTT. Its translation: CASSLATGVDTQYF.

J is TRBJ2-2 and V is TRBV6-5; TRBD2 might be the D (6 bases). The CDR3 spans 16 residues. The ends were cut back, 4 bases at V and 4 bases at J, with 16 bases in the middle. The germline V gene has CDR1 MNHEY and CDR2 SVGAGI. The CDR3 sequence: CASSFGGVGVTGELFF. Written as DNA, the CDR3 is TGTGCCAGCAGTTTCGGAGGGGTCGGGGTCACCGGGGAGCTGTTTTTT.

There are a few counts of this clone. The rearrangement links TRBV28 to TRBJ1-2; the match to TRBD1 covers 11 bases. Germline V gene sequence: CDR1 MDHEN, CDR2 SYDVKM. The CDR3 is made up of 15 amino acids. Losses at the gene ends were 3 bases for V and 7 bases for J; bases not matched to a gene: 7. The CDR3: CASSLWPGQGGGYTF. The CDR3 coding sequence is TGTGCCAGCAGTTTGTGGCCGGGACAGGGGGGTGGCTACACCTTC.

The gene calls are TRBV5-1 and TRBJ2-3, with TRBD2 matching over 9 bases. The CDR3 runs to 15 residues. Germline lookup yields CDR1 SGHRS and CDR2 YFSETQ. The junction had 5 bases not matched to a gene; V was cut back by 6 bases and J by 0 bases. In DNA form, the CDR3 reads TGCGCCAGCACAAGTAGCGGGAGAAGCACAGATACGCAGTATTTT. This gives the protein CASTSSGRSTDTQYF.

The chain uses TRBV7-2 and TRBJ1-2; no firm D call. The CDR3 covers 14 residues. The V gene lost 1 base and the J gene lost 7 bases, with 13 bases spanning the gap. Germline CDR1 SGHTA, CDR2 FQGNSA. CDR3 protein: CASSLVGSTSGYTF. CDR3 in DNA: TGTGCCAGCAGCTTAGTGGGATCAACTAGTGGCTACACCTTC.

This clone showed up just a few times. J is TRBJ1-1 and V is TRBV29-1; TRBD1 matches at 7 bases. The V gene end was trimmed by 3 bases and the J gene end by 10 bases; junction bases not matched to a gene: 8. The germline V gene encodes CDR1 SQVTM and CDR2 ANQGSEA. CDR3 size: 12 residues. The CDR3 region has the DNA TGCAGCGTTGAGTCAGGGGGACGGGCAGCTTTCTTT. Amino acids: CSVESGGRAAFF.

Only a few counts were recorded for this clone. V and J are TRBV5-1 and TRBJ2-3, with TRBD2 identical over 12 bases. The V and J ends lost 1 base and 6 bases, in that order; junction bases with no gene match: 18. The CDR3 extends over 20 amino acids. Germline assignment: CDR1 SGHRS and CDR2 YFSETQ. The CDR3 DNA reads as TGCGCCAGCAGCTTGTGGGGGGTAGACCGACTAGCGGGAGTGGAGGATACGCAGTATTTT. Amino acid sequence: CASSLWGVDRLAGVEDTQYF.

The gene calls are TRBV7-3 and TRBJ2-1, with D perhaps matching TRBD2 (6 bases). CDR1 and CDR2 (germline): SGHTA, FQGTGA. Trimming stripped 10 bases from V and 4 bases from J, with 17 bases between. The CDR3 runs 14 residues. This CDR3 reads CATNSGGLYNEQFF. CDR3 bases: TGTGCCACGAATAGCGGAGGTTTATACAATGAGCAGTTCTTC.

This chain uses TRBV2 with TRBJ2-3; TRBD2 matches at 8 bases. Germline values: CDR1 SNHLY, CDR2 FYNNEI. CDR3 length: 13 amino acids. J was trimmed by 4 bases and V by 4 bases; bases with no gene match: 1. CDR3 sequence reads: CASSGLAPDTQYF. In nucleotides, the CDR3 is TGTGCCAGCAGTGGACTAGCGCCAGATACGCAGTATTTT.

The chain combines TRBV7-3 with TRBJ2-7, with a weak D call TRBD2 (6 bases). The CDR3 has 15 residues. In germline, CDR1 is SGHTA, CDR2 FQGTGA. Trimming left V 5 bases short and J 2 bases short, with 16 bases between. CDR3 amino acids: CASSPRPGLPYEQYF. In nucleotides, the CDR3 is TGTGCCAGCAGCCCCCGACCGGGACTCCCCTACGAGCAGTACTTC.

This clone has more than one count but fewer than ten. The V call is TRBV6-4, the J call TRBJ2-2; D perhaps matches TRBD2 (5 bases). The V and J ends lost 4 bases and 1 base respectively, with 10 bases between them. From germline, CDR1 is MRHNA and CDR2 SNTAGT. The CDR3 consists of 15 residues. DNA for the CDR3: TGTGCCAGCAGTGCTAGAAGCGGGAACACCGGGGAGCTGTTTTTT. Protein: CASSARSGNTGELFF.

The CDR3 here is CASSLVVWGQREPYEQYF. CDR3 DNA sequence: TGTGCCAGCAGCTTAGTGGTTTGGGGACAGCGGGAGCCCTACGAGCAGTACTTC. The gene calls are TRBV7-6 and TRBJ2-7; TRBD2 is a possible D gene (8 bases). The CDR3 totals 18 residues. Germline V gives CDR1 SGHVS, CDR2 FNYEAQ. V was shortened by 1 base and J by 2 bases, with 21 bases between the two germline ends.

The DNA of the CDR3 is TGTGCCAGCAGCTTTTCCGGGACAGGGAGGTGGGAGACCCAGTACTTC. Protein sequence: CASSFSGTGRWETQYF. The gene calls are TRBV11-2 and TRBJ2-5; TRBD1 aligns across 9 bases. The CDR3 extends over 16 amino acids. Germline CDR1 is SGHAT and CDR2 is FQNNGV. J gave up 5 bases and V 3 bases, and 10 bases lay outside the gene matches.

This clone came up a few times. The chain combines TRBV4-1 with TRBJ2-7; 10 positions agree with TRBD2. Germline CDR1 and CDR2: MGHRA and YSYEKL. J lost 3 bases, V lost 6 bases, and 5 bases had no gene match. The CDR3 covers 14 residues. The CDR3 is CASRPTSGNYEQYF. The CDR3 DNA sequence: TGCGCCAGCAGGCCTACTAGCGGGAACTACGAGCAGTACTTC.

On this clone itself: At one end the junction does not follow the germline gene, possibly because of a read error. This chain connects TRBV7-9 to TRBJ1-5, with no clear D. The CDR3 is made up of 13 amino acids. Looked up from germline, CDR1 is SEHNR and CDR2 is FQNEAQ (reference sequence). DNA of the CDR3: TGTGCCAGCAGCTCGGATAGCAATCAGCCCCAGCACTTT. Its protein product is CASSSDSNQPQHF.

The chain employs TRBV30 and TRBJ2-2, with 9 bases lining up with TRBD2. Losses at the gene ends were 0 bases for V and 7 bases for J; bases not matched to a gene: 6. Germline CDR1 and CDR2: GTSNPN and SVGIG (reference sequence). The CDR3 is 15 amino acids. CDR3 in DNA: TGTGCCTGGAGTGTAACACTAGCGGGCGTCGGGGAGCTGTTTTTT. Translated, it gives CAWSVTLAGVGELFF.